Listed here are 21 T cell receptor beta chains from one sample, sequenced in a study of pediatric ulcerative colitis. Profiled with immunoSEQ multiplex PCR; TCRdb holds only in-frame clones, not every one. Of roughly 60,000 clones listed, around 87% are singletons. Sample: blood. These receptors were taken from a boy aged 5-17 years who was a control in a study of pediatric ulcerative colitis.

This clone has a single count. This chain connects TRBV2 to TRBJ1-3; D unclear. This CDR3 is built from 16 residues. The germline V gene encodes CDR1 SNHLY and CDR2 FYNNEI. The ends were cut back, 7 bases at V and 2 bases at J, with 18 bases in the middle. The CDR3 nucleotides are TGTGCCAGCAATGGAAACACTGCAGCCGCTGGAAACACCATATATTTT. Protein: CASNGNTAAAGNTIYF.

A single count supports this clone. This chain links TRBV7-2 with TRBJ1-6; 8 nucleotides line up with TRBD1. Trimming took 4 bases from V and 3 from J; bases not matched to a gene: 5. The CDR3 is 16 amino acids. Germline CDR1 reads SGHTA; CDR2 reads FQGNSA. The CDR3, as DNA: TGTGCCAGCAGCTCTTGGACAGGGAACTATAATTCACCCCTCCACTTT. It codes for CASSSWTGNYNSPLHF.

The rearrangement joins TRBV28 to TRBJ1-2; no clear D. Trimming removed 6 bases at V and 5 bases at J, with 7 bases between. This CDR3 contains 11 residues. The germline V gene has CDR1 MDHEN and CDR2 SYDVKM. The CDR3 coding sequence is TGTGCCAGCAGGAAAGGGTATGGCTACACCTTC. It is translated as CASRKGYGYTF.

The chain couples TRBV29-1 to TRBJ1-5, with 10 bases fitting TRBD1. The CDR3 is made up of 13 amino acids. Germline CDR1 and CDR2: SQVTM and ANQGSEA. V lost 4 bases to trimming and J lost 10 bases; unmatched junction nucleotides: 7. The DNA for the CDR3 is TGCAGCGTTGGCGAGGACAGGGGGGCTCCCCAGCATTTT. It yields the protein CSVGEDRGAPQHF.

The sample holds a few counts of this clone. This rearrangement joins TRBV14 to TRBJ1-1; 9 positions match TRBD1. Germline trimming cut 3 bases from V and 11 bases from J; bases unmatched to any gene: 7. This CDR3 has 13 residues. CDR1 and CDR2 from the germline V gene are SGHDN and FVKESK. This chain's CDR3 is CASSHYGTGFAFF. CDR3 DNA: TGTGCCAGCAGCCATTACGGGACAGGGTTCGCTTTCTTT.

CDR3 bases: TGCAGCGTTGAGGGGACTAGCGGGGGAGATACGCAGTATTTT. Protein sequence: CSVEGTSGGDTQYF. The chain couples TRBV29-1 to TRBJ2-3, with 14 positions matching TRBD2. This CDR3 spans 14 amino acids. Germline V gene sequence: CDR1 SQVTM, CDR2 ANQGSEA. The V gene end was trimmed by 3 bases and the J gene end by 5 bases; junction bases not matched to a gene: 1.

The chain combines TRBV6-6 with TRBJ1-3; D might be TRBD1 (5 bases). The V and J ends lost 2 bases and 4 bases respectively, with 12 bases between them. The length of the CDR3 is 15 residues. Germline assignment: CDR1 MNHNY and CDR2 SVGAGI (reference sequence). The DNA for the CDR3 is TGTGCCAGCAGTTACGTGGCAGGGCAAGGAAACACCATATATTTT. It specifies CASSYVAGQGNTIYF.

For this clone: This sample also contains other DNA sequences that code for the same CDR3. The CDR3: CASRLDRENIQYF. DNA of the CDR3: TGTGCCAGCAGGCTTGACAGGGAGAACATTCAGTACTTC. This chain links TRBV2 with TRBJ2-4, with 7 bases that match TRBD1. V lost 6 bases, J lost 7 bases, and 6 bases stayed unmatched. Germline V gene sequence: CDR1 SNHLY, CDR2 FYNNEI. The CDR3 has 13 amino acids.

The rearrangement joins TRBV5-6 to TRBJ2-7, with D possibly being TRBD1 (6 bases). Germline V lookup: CDR1 SGHDT, CDR2 YYEEEE. Trimming took 0 bases from V and 2 from J, leaving 12 bases between them. This CDR3 has 15 residues. CDR3 in DNA: TGTGCCAGCAGCTTGGGAGGGGGTTACACCTACGAGCAGTACTTC. Translating it yields CASSLGGGYTYEQYF.

The chain recombines TRBV7-3 with TRBJ2-1; TRBD2 is a possible D gene (6 bases). Trimming cost V 2 bases and J 1 base, with 9 bases left between them. Germline-derived CDR1 and CDR2 are SGHTA and FQGTGA. This CDR3 is built from 15 residues. DNA for the CDR3: TGTGCCAGCAGCTTAGCGGAGGGGTCCTACAATGAGCAGTTCTTC. Its protein product is CASSLAEGSYNEQFF.

The chain uses TRBV19 and TRBJ1-2, with TRBD1 matching over 10 bases. V shed 9 bases and J 4 bases; nucleotides not matched to a gene: 8. The CDR3 has 14 amino acids. CDR1 and CDR2 from the germline V gene are LNHDA and SQIVND (reference sequence). The CDR3 spells CASQDRGRVYGYTF. The CDR3 DNA follows: TGTGCCAGCCAAGACAGGGGGCGCGTCTATGGCTACACCTTC. The full variable domain, with the rest looked up from reference TRBV19 and TRBJ1-2, is DGGITQSPKYLFRKEGQNVTLSCEQNLNHDAMYWYRQDPGQGLRLIYYSQIVNDFQKGDIAEGYSVSREKKESFPLTVTSAQKNPTAFYLCASQDRGRVYGYTFGSGTRLTVV.

This chain links TRBV5-1 with TRBJ2-2, with 7 nucleotides matching TRBD1. Germline assignment: CDR1 SGHRS and CDR2 YFSETQ. The CDR3 has 13 amino acids. The junction had 4 bases not matched to a gene; V was cut back by 3 bases and J by 8 bases. The CDR3 DNA follows: TGCGCCAGCAGCTCACAGGGGCGGGGGGAGCTGTTTTTT. The encoded protein is CASSSQGRGELFF.

The chain combines TRBV28 with TRBJ2-6; 8 bases align to TRBD1. Germline lookup yields CDR1 MDHEN and CDR2 SYDVKM. The CDR3 loop spans 14 amino acids. V trimming: 5 bases; J trimming: 4 bases; junction bases outside the gene matches: 1. CDR3 region: CASSGDRGANVLTF. In DNA, the CDR3 is TGTGCCAGCAGTGGGGACAGGGGGGCCAACGTCCTGACTTTC.

This clone was counted a few times. V and J are TRBV7-8 and TRBJ1-2; D gene uncertain. Germline values: CDR1 SGHVS, CDR2 FQNEAQ. Trimming took off 1 base at V and 7 bases at J, with 10 bases between the two ends. This CDR3 has 13 amino acids. CDR3 amino acids: CASSLEDRFGYTF. In DNA, the CDR3 is TGTGCCAGCAGCTTAGAGGATCGGTTTGGCTACACCTTC.

This clone was picked up one time. The genes are TRBV28 and TRBJ1-5; the D gene is possibly TRBD1 (6 bases). The CDR3 has 15 amino acids. V was clipped by 7 bases and J by 0 bases, with 13 bases between them. Germline assignment: CDR1 MDHEN and CDR2 SYDVKM. CDR3 loop: CASTTGWYSNQPQHF. The DNA for the CDR3 is TGTGCCAGCACTACAGGGTGGTATAGCAATCAGCCCCAGCATTTT.

V and J are TRBV7-3 and TRBJ2-2; 10 bases fit TRBD2. This CDR3 spans 18 amino acids. V lost 5 bases, J lost 5 bases, and 14 bases stayed unmatched. Germline V gene lookup returns CDR1 SGHTA and CDR2 FQGTGA. CDR3 residues: CASSPYPVAGGRTGELFF. CDR3 coding DNA: TGTGCCAGCAGCCCCTATCCGGTAGCGGGAGGTCGTACCGGGGAGCTGTTTTTT.

CDR3 in DNA: TGTGCCAGCTCACCACTGAGGCGACAGGCGGGACCCTACGAGCAGTACTTC. This codes for CASSPLRRQAGPYEQYF. V is TRBV18 and J is TRBJ2-7, with D perhaps assigned TRBD1 or TRBD2 (6 bases each). The CDR3 has 17 residues. In germline, CDR1 is KGHSH, CDR2 LQKENI. V dropped 1 base and J dropped 2 bases, with 18 bases sitting between them.

The V and J genes are TRBV9 and TRBJ1-1; D is unresolved. The CDR3 has 14 residues. Trimming took 4 bases from V and 0 from J, leaving 10 bases between them. Germline values: CDR1 SGDLS, CDR2 YYNGEE. The CDR3 DNA reads as TGTGCCAGCAGCTTATCTGGCCTGAACACTGAAGCTTTCTTT. Translation gives CASSLSGLNTEAFF.

The sample holds one count of this clone. The V and J genes are TRBV5-1 and TRBJ1-5; D may be TRBD1 (6 bases). The CDR3 is 16 residues long. Looked up from germline, CDR1 is SGHRS and CDR2 is YFSETQ. V lost 0 bases, J lost 5 bases, and 15 bases lay in between. The CDR3 loop is CASSLVPGAEDQPQHF. CDR3 bases: TGCGCCAGCAGCTTGGTCCCAGGGGCGGAGGATCAGCCCCAGCATTTT.

A few counts support this clone. The chain is built from TRBV30 and TRBJ1-4; no definite D call. The germline V gene encodes CDR1 GTSNPN and CDR2 SVGIG (reference sequence). With 4 bases removed from V and 3 bases from J, the gap between germline ends came to 12 bases. The CDR3 length is 14 residues. CDR3 bases: TGTGCCTGGAACTCTGCCAGCTCTAATGAAAAACTGTTTTTT. Its translation is CAWNSASSNEKLFF. Drawing the rest from reference TRBV30 and TRBJ1-4, the complete variable domain is SQTIHQWPATLVQPVGSPLSLECTVEGTSNPNLYWYRQAAGRGLQLLFYSVGIGQISSEVPQNLSASRPQDRQFILSSKKLLLSDSGFYLCAWNSASSNEKLFFGSGTQLSVL.

This chain connects TRBV27 to TRBJ2-7, with TRBD1 matching over 11 bases. CDR3 length: 14 residues. The germline CDR1 and CDR2 sequences are MNHEY and SMNVEV (reference sequence). V dropped 3 bases and J dropped 5; count of bases not matched to a gene: 3. The CDR3 nucleotides are TGTGCCAGCAGTTTCGGACAGGGGGCTAACGAGCAGTACTTC. Translating it yields CASSFGQGANEQYF.